This T cell receptor (beta chain) came from a study of T-cell memory formation after mild COVID-19 (dated by TCRdb to the early 2020s). Study-level background: TCR sequence clusters from the two donors were found to be largely donor specific. In two donors, T-cell clones that expanded and contracted after mild COVID-19 were followed by sequencing TCRalpha and TCRbeta repertoires longitudinally. The cohort was made up of two young adult volunteers, one female and one male, who were previously healthy.

This clonotype was counted ten times or more. There is no known antigen for this receptor. There are no base qualities to consult, and no much larger clone falls within one base. The listed sequencing device is Illumina NovaSeq 6000. Using 5'RACE with constant-segment primers, TCRalpha and TCRbeta cDNA libraries were constructed, with sample barcodes and unique molecular identifiers added in the process. Trizol reagent was used to extract RNA from every sample. Amplification of the libraries took two PCR steps, and the second step added a second sample barcode plus Illumina TruSeq adapters. The libraries were sequenced on an Illumina NovaSeq using 2 x 150 bp paired-end reads. The authors' pipeline ran thus. The reads were demultiplexed and collapsed into UMI-guided consensus sequences using migec v1.2.7. Using mixcr v2.1.11, UMI consensuses were aligned to TRA and TRB V and J templates and then assembled into clonotypes. Clonotypes were classified as expanded or contracted when called significant by both edgeR and NoisET, with noise models trained on biological replicates. edgeR calls used a false discovery rate-adjusted p below 0.01 and a log2 fold-change threshold of 1. As an exploratory analysis of dynamics, max-normalized trajectories of the 1000 most abundant clonotypes were examined by PCA with hierarchical clustering. Each responding clone was given a CD4 or CD8 phenotype based on the CD4+ and CD8+ repertoires, which had been sequenced separately. TCRdb reanalyzed the raw reads on its own, using fastp at Q25 for trimming and MiXCR for clone calling, and kept in-frame beta chains. Merged by CDR3 protein, the rows form single entries marked with the most common genes and DNA. The V and J calls and clone size come from TCRdb's table, not from the authors' own analysis. For this sample the table gives roughly 150,000 distinct CDR3 sequences, of which 13% were detected only once. The ten largest clones capture 2.5% to 3.5% of the sample.

Ficoll-Paque density gradient centrifugation was used to isolate PBMCs. The CDR3 measures 15 amino acids from cysteine to phenylalanine. Here the CDR3 DNA is all that survives: 45 bases in frame from base 1. The germline V and J ends show losses of 4 bases and 0 bases respectively, and no gene match explains 3 bases of the junction. In the germline V gene, CDR1 corresponds to SGHRS and CDR2 to YFSETQ. What the work shows at the level of the full study, not this receptor alone: The study included only two mild cases, and larger cohorts that include severe cases with pre-infection samples were judged to be necessary. Clones contracting from day 15 to 85 had balanced CD4/CD8 phenotypes, while a second wave expanding from day 15 to 37 was biased towards CD4+. Some responding clones were found in pre-infection memory, which suggests that pre-existing cross-reactive memory T cells took part in the SARS-CoV-2 response. Contracting CD4+ clones were found mainly in CM and EM memory subsets, while CD8+ clones were enriched in EMRA. The second-wave clones that peaked on day 37 were not confirmed to be SARS-CoV-2 specific.

The sequence derives from a man aged 18 to 30 who had mild COVID-19 (a few samples of this study predate the infection). The sample titles of this study are shuffled in the database, so cell type and time point are left out; the donor was told from shared clones. The material sequenced was PBMCs or a T cell subset sorted from them (not recorded which). The chain links TRBV5-1 with TRBJ2-1; 8 bases in the middle match TRBD1. The encoded CDR3 is CASSRDRSSYNEQFF. The DNA sequence is TGCGCCAGCAGCCGGGACAGGAGCTCCTACAATGAGCAGTTCTTC.